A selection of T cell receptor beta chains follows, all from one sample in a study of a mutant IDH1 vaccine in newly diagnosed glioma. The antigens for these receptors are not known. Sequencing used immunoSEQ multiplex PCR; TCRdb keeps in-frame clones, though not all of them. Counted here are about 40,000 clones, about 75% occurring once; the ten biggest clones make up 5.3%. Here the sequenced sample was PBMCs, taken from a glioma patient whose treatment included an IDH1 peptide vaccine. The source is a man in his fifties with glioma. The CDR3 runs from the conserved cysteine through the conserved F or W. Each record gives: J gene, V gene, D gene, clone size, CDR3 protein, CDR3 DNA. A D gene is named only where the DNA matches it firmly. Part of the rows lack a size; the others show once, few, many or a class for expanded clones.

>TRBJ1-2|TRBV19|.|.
CARNPGGVYGYTF
TGTGCCAGAAACCCCGGGGGGGTCTATGGCTACACCTTC
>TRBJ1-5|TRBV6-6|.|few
CASSRGAGQPQHF
TGTGCCAGCAGTCGGGGGGCCGGACAGCCCCAGCATTTT
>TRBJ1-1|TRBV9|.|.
CASSADAKAGWDTEAFF
TGTGCCAGCAGCGCAGACGCAAAGGCAGGGTGGGACACTGAAGCTTTCTTT
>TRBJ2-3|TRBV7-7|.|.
CASTPRGGGGTDTQYF
TGTGCTAGCACCCCGAGGGGGGGTGGAGGAACAGATACGCAGTATTTT
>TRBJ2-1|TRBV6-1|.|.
CASSGQTNEQFF
TGTGCCAGCAGTGGGCAGACCAATGAGCAGTTCTTC
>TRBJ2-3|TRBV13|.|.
CASSYGGEGTDTQYF
TGTGCCAGCAGCTATGGAGGGGAGGGCACAGATACGCAGTATTTT
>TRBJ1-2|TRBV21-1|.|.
CASSKAETGGRGYTF
TGTGCCAGCAGCAAAGCGGAGACAGGGGGCAGGGGCTACACCTTC
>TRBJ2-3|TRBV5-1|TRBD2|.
CASSASGGMDTQYF
TGCGCCAGCAGCGCTAGCGGGGGGATGGATACGCAGTATTTT
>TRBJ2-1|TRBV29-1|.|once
CSVDPPDLYNEQFF
TGCAGCGTTGACCCCCCTGACCTCTACAATGAGCAGTTCTTC
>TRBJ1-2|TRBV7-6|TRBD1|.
CASSLDRGYTF
TGTGCCAGCAGCTTGGACAGGGGCTACACCTTC
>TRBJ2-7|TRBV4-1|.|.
CASSQDLGDPPYEQYF
TGCGCCAGCAGCCAAGATCTGGGGGACCCCCCCTACGAGCAGTACTTC
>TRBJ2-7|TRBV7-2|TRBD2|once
CASSLARLLAPSSYEQYF
TGTGCCAGCAGCTTAGCCCGTCTACTAGCGCCTAGCTCCTACGAGCAGTACTTC
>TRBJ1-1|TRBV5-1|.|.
CASSLGQARTEAFF
TGCGCCAGCAGCTTGGGACAGGCCAGGACTGAAGCTTTCTTT
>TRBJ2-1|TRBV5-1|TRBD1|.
CASSFGGTGGGYNEQFF
TGCGCCAGCAGCTTTGGCGGGACAGGGGGCGGTTACAATGAGCAGTTCTTC
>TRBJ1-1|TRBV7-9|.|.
CASSLGEWFTEAFF
TGTGCCAGCAGCTTGGGGGAATGGTTCACTGAAGCTTTCTTT
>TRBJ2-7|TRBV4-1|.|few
CASSQDGAVRNF
TGCGCCAGCAGCCAAGATGGGGCCGTGAGGAACTTC
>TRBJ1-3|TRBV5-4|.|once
CASSLQGLSGNTIYF
TGTGCCAGCAGCTTGCAGGGACTCTCTGGAAACACCATATATTTT
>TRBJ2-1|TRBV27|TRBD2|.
CASSLAGGSYNEQFF
TGTGCCAGCAGTTTAGCGGGGGGCTCCTACAATGAGCAGTTCTTC
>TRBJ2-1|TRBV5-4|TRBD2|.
CASSLRGGASDEQFF
TGTGCCAGCAGCTTGCGCGGGGGGGCCTCAGATGAGCAGTTCTTC
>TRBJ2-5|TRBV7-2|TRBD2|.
CASSSPPGSIAGGTQYF
TGTGCCAGCAGCTCCCCTCCTGGCTCTATAGCGGGGGGGACCCAGTACTTC
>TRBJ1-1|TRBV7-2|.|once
CASSPEGGSEAFF
TGTGCCAGCAGCCCTGAGGGCGGGAGTGAAGCTTTCTTT
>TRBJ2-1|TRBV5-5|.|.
CASSSHLQGNEQFF
TGTGCCAGCAGCTCCCACCTCCAGGGGAATGAGCAGTTCTTC
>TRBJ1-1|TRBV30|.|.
CAWNRAVKSEAFF
TGTGCCTGGAATAGGGCGGTCAAATCAGAAGCTTTCTTT
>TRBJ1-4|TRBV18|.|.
CASSPNNRARGEKLFF
TGTGCCAGCTCACCAAACAACAGGGCCCGGGGAGAAAAACTGTTTTTT
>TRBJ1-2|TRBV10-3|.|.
CAISGGQVDGYTF
TGTGCCATCAGTGGGGGGCAGGTGGATGGCTACACCTTC
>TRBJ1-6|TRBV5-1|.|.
CASTPGAGYNSPLHF
TGCGCCAGCACGCCCGGGGCAGGTTATAATTCACCCCTCCACTTT
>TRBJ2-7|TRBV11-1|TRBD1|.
CASSPGTVEQYF
TGTGCCAGCAGCCCTGGGACAGTCGAGCAGTACTTC